Below, 25 T cell receptor beta chains from the same sample are listed, as sequenced in a study of blood T cell repertoires in COVID-19. Data came from immunoSEQ multiplex PCR; TCRdb stores just in-frame clones and leaves some out. Here the sample spans about 400,000 clones, roughly 88% being singletons. The sample taken for sequencing was PBMCs or T cells enriched from blood (not recorded which). The receptors were sampled from a woman aged 40 to 50 with acute COVID-19.

This chain joins TRBV6-5 and TRBJ1-2, with 10 positions matching TRBD1. Germline values: CDR1 MNHEY, CDR2 SVGAGI. Germline trimming cut 9 bases from V and 6 bases from J; bases unmatched to any gene: 13. The CDR3 spans 15 residues. The CDR3 reads CASKTGTGVVDGYTF. DNA of the CDR3: TGTGCCAGTAAAACCGGGACAGGGGTCGTTGATGGCTACACCTTC.

This chain links TRBV12-5 with TRBJ1-3; 7 nucleotides line up with TRBD1. J was trimmed by 1 base and V by 6 bases; bases with no gene match: 3. The CDR3 sequence is 14 residues long. Germline V gives CDR1 LGHNT, CDR2 FRNRAP. The CDR3 region has the DNA TGTGCTAGTGGCCTGACAGGGTCTGGAAACACCATATATTTT. It specifies CASGLTGSGNTIYF. Filled out from reference TRBV12-5 and TRBJ1-3, the complete variable domain reads DARVTQTPRHKVTEMGQEVTMRCQPILGHNTVFWYRQTMMQGLELLAYFRNRAPLDDSGMPKDRFSAEMPDATLATLKIQPSEPRDSAVYFCASGLTGSGNTIYFGEGSWLTVV.

The chain has TRBV30 and TRBJ1-1; 7 positions agree with TRBD1. The CDR3 is 12 residues long. Germline V CDR1 and CDR2: GTSNPN, SVGIG (reference sequence). V lost 0 bases and J lost 9; bases outside the gene matches: 4. The CDR3 loop reads CAWSVGQSKAFF. As DNA, the CDR3 is TGTGCCTGGAGTGTGGGACAGAGTAAAGCTTTCTTT.

The chain uses TRBV3-1 (or the pseudogene TRBV3-2) and TRBJ2-7; 8 bases line up with TRBD2. There are 16 residues in the CDR3. The germline V gene has CDR1 LGHDT and CDR2 YNNKEL (reference sequence). Losses at the gene ends were 5 bases for V and 2 bases for J; bases not matched to a gene: 11. The CDR3 coding sequence is TGTGCCAGCAGCAAGCGGACTAGCAGCACACCCTACGAGCAGTACTTC. As protein: CASSKRTSSTPYEQYF.

The chain recombines TRBV5-1 with TRBJ1-6, with D possibly being TRBD1 (5 bases). The V gene's germline CDR1 is SGHRS and CDR2 YFSETQ. The CDR3 is made up of 16 amino acids. The V gene lost 3 bases and the J gene lost 7 bases, with 17 bases spanning the gap. The CDR3 loop reads CASSWGAGDWNSPLHF. CDR3 in DNA: TGCGCCAGCAGCTGGGGCGCGGGGGATTGGAATTCACCCCTCCACTTT. The whole variable domain, remainder taken from reference TRBV5-1 and TRBJ1-6, is KAGVTQTPRYLIKTRGQQVTLSCSPISGHRSVSWYQQTPGQGLQFLFEYFSETQRNKGNFPGRFSGRQFSNSRSEMNVSTLELGDSALYLCASSWGAGDWNSPLHFGNGTRLTVT.

Only one count was recorded for this clone. The V call is TRBV6-5, the J call TRBJ1-3; tentative D call: TRBD1 (5 bases). This CDR3 is built from 13 residues. From germline, CDR1 is MNHEY and CDR2 SVGAGI. Trimming shortened V by 8 bases and J by 3 bases, and 11 bases separated the two germline ends. CDR3 nucleotide sequence: TGTGCCAGCGCGACGACAGTTGGAAACACCATATATTTT. This translates into CASATTVGNTIYF.

The rearrangement joins TRBV7-2 to TRBJ1-2; TRBD1 is a possible D gene (5 bases). Germline V gives CDR1 SGHTA, CDR2 FQGNSA. Between the trimmed V and J ends, which lost 0 bases and 2 bases, there was a span of 10 bases. This CDR3 contains 15 residues. The CDR3 DNA sequence: TGTGCCAGCAGCTTAGCAGGGGCGTTCAACTATGGCTACACCTTC. Its protein product is CASSLAGAFNYGYTF.

This chain joins TRBV27 and TRBJ2-1, with 10 bases fitting TRBD2. Unmatched junction bases numbered 12, after V lost 1 base and J lost 12 bases. The length of the CDR3 is 16 residues. Germline V gene lookup returns CDR1 MNHEY and CDR2 SMNVEV (reference sequence). This chain's CDR3 is CASSLFDLAGAKGQFF. The CDR3 DNA reads as TGTGCCAGCAGTTTATTTGATCTAGCGGGGGCGAAAGGGCAGTTCTTC.

The chain employs TRBV5-1 and TRBJ1-4; the D gene is possibly TRBD1 (5 bases). The V gene lost 1 base and the J gene lost 7 bases, with 8 bases spanning the gap. Germline V CDR1 and CDR2: SGHRS, YFSETQ. The CDR3 has 13 residues. CDR3: CASSLTTVEKLFF. The CDR3 nucleotides are TGCGCCAGCAGCTTGACGACAGTTGAAAAACTGTTTTTT. Filled out from reference TRBV5-1 and TRBJ1-4, the complete variable domain reads KAGVTQTPRYLIKTRGQQVTLSCSPISGHRSVSWYQQTPGQGLQFLFEYFSETQRNKGNFPGRFSGRQFSNSRSEMNVSTLELGDSALYLCASSLTTVEKLFFGSGTQLSVL.

This sequence joins TRBV5-1 and TRBJ1-1; D ambiguous. Germline V CDR1 and CDR2: SGHRS, YFSETQ. The CDR3 is 13 residues long. With 4 bases removed from V and 2 bases from J, the gap between germline ends came to 9 bases. Here the CDR3 reads CASSLDYNTEAFF. CDR3 bases: TGCGCCAGCAGCCTGGACTACAACACTGAAGCTTTCTTT.

The V and J genes are TRBV5-5 and TRBJ1-2, with a weak D call TRBD1 (5 bases). V was clipped by 4 bases and J by 5 bases, with 15 bases between them. Germline V gene data show CDR1 as SGHKS and CDR2 as YYEKEE (reference sequence). CDR3 length equals 14 residues. In DNA form, the CDR3 reads TGTGCCAGCAGCGGGGAGACGGGGGTTTATGGCTACACCTTC. Protein sequence: CASSGETGVYGYTF. Based on the CDR3 plus reference TRBV5-5 and TRBJ1-2, the full variable domain is DAGVTQSPTHLIKTRGQQVTLRCSPISGHKSVSWYQQVLGQGPQFIFQYYEKEERGRGNFPDRFSARQFPNYSSELNVNALLLGDSALYLCASSGETGVYGYTFGSGTRLTVV.

This sequence joins TRBV5-1 and TRBJ2-3, with 13 bases fitting TRBD2. Unmatched junction bases numbered 7, after V lost 7 bases and J lost 5 bases. Germline V lookup: CDR1 SGHRS, CDR2 YFSETQ. The CDR3 has 15 amino acids. The DNA for the CDR3 is TGCGCCAGCCGACCTCGGACTAGCGGGGGAGATACGCAGTATTTT. Translating it yields CASRPRTSGGDTQYF.

This clone turned up a few times. The chain employs TRBV4-1 and TRBJ2-2; no definite D call. The CDR3 is 14 residues long. The germline V and J ends were trimmed by 1 base and 4 bases, with 7 bases remaining between them. Germline V gene data show CDR1 as MGHRA and CDR2 as YSYEKL. The CDR3 is CASSQGGGTGELFF. CDR3 in DNA: TGCGCCAGCAGCCAAGGAGGCGGCACCGGGGAGCTGTTTTTT.

Only one count was recorded for this clone. The chain carries TRBV4-1 and TRBJ1-4; D is ambiguous. Germline values: CDR1 MGHRA, CDR2 YSYEKL. The CDR3 runs to 15 residues. V lost 5 bases, J lost 6 bases, and 16 bases lay in between. The CDR3 DNA sequence: TGCGCCAGCAGCTTCCCCTTTATGCGTTATGAAAAACTGTTTTTT. Amino acids: CASSFPFMRYEKLFF.

The gene calls are TRBV6-6 and TRBJ1-5, with a weak D call TRBD1 (6 bases). The CDR3 contains 15 residues. Deletions cut 8 bases from V and 5 bases from J, with 19 bases between. The germline gives CDR1 MNHNY, CDR2 SVGAGI (reference sequence). CDR3 protein: CASSRQANGDQPQHF. In nucleotides, the CDR3 is TGTGCCAGCTCCCGACAGGCGAACGGCGATCAGCCCCAGCATTTT.

This chain links TRBV4-1 with TRBJ1-1; a possible D gene is TRBD1 (5 bases). With 1 base removed from V and 0 bases from J, the gap between germline ends came to 18 bases. Germline V lookup: CDR1 MGHRA, CDR2 YSYEKL. The CDR3 is 18 residues long. The CDR3 loop is CASSQVFGTGHMNTEAFF. DNA of the CDR3: TGCGCCAGCAGCCAAGTATTTGGTACAGGTCACATGAACACTGAAGCTTTCTTT.

The gene calls are TRBV29-1 and TRBJ2-1; TRBD2 might be the D (6 bases). Trimming shortened V by 4 bases and J by 6 bases, and 13 bases separated the two germline ends. The CDR3 has 13 amino acids. Germline assignment: CDR1 SQVTM and CDR2 ANQGSEA. The CDR3: CSVGWFGGNEQFF. CDR3 nucleotide sequence: TGCAGCGTTGGGTGGTTCGGGGGCAATGAGCAGTTCTTC.

As concerns this clone: This sample also contains other DNA sequences that code for the same CDR3. The chain recombines TRBV6-5 with TRBJ2-7; 7 bases fit TRBD1. In germline, CDR1 is MNHEY, CDR2 SVGAGI. The CDR3 runs to 11 residues. The ends lost 6 bases at V and 4 bases at J; junction bases unmatched: 0. CDR3 sequence reads: CASRQGYEQYF. Written as DNA, the CDR3 is TGTGCCAGCAGACAGGGGTACGAGCAGTACTTC.

The chain recombines TRBV27 with TRBJ1-1, with D possibly being TRBD1 (5 bases). CDR1 and CDR2 from the germline V gene are MNHEY and SMNVEV (reference sequence). The CDR3 contains 13 residues. The V gene lost 7 bases and the J gene lost 4 bases, with 13 bases spanning the gap. CDR3 DNA sequence: TGTGCCAGCACCACGGACCAGGGCACTGAAGCTTTCTTT. Its translation: CASTTDQGTEAFF.

The chain employs TRBV5-4 and TRBJ1-4; D might be TRBD1 (6 bases). CDR1 and CDR2 (germline): SGHNT, YYREEE (reference sequence). The CDR3 has 15 residues. Between the trimmed V and J ends, which lost 4 bases and 2 bases, there was a span of 12 bases. DNA for the CDR3: TGTGCCAGCAGCCCAAATGGGGGCACTAATGAAAAACTGTTTTTT. This sequence encodes CASSPNGGTNEKLFF.

The genes are TRBV7-8 and TRBJ1-5; D ambiguous. CDR1 SGHVS and CDR2 FQNEAQ come from the germline V gene. The CDR3 runs 16 residues. Trimming left V 5 bases short and J 5 bases short, with 19 bases between. CDR3 loop: CASSAESGSLDQPQHF. CDR3 coding DNA: TGTGCCAGCAGCGCAGAGTCAGGCAGCCTTGATCAGCCCCAGCATTTT.

The chain carries TRBV2 and TRBJ2-3; the match to TRBD1 covers 7 bases. V lost 2 bases, J lost 2 bases, and 10 bases stayed unmatched. Germline CDR1 is SNHLY and CDR2 is FYNNEI. The CDR3 covers 17 residues. The CDR3 loop is CASSEWQGVGPTDTQYF. As DNA, the CDR3 is TGTGCCAGCAGTGAATGGCAGGGGGTGGGTCCCACAGATACGCAGTATTTT.

The genes are TRBV2 and TRBJ1-4; perhaps TRBD1 as D (5 bases). The V end lost 7 bases, the J end lost 5 bases, and 14 bases lay between the germline ends. In germline, CDR1 is SNHLY, CDR2 FYNNEI. CDR3 length: 14 residues. DNA for the CDR3: TGTGCCAGCATCGAGTCCAGGGCGAATGAAAAACTGTTTTTT. Translated, it gives CASIESRANEKLFF.

V and J are TRBV4-2 and TRBJ1-4; 8 bases match TRBD1. The junction had 20 bases not matched to a gene; V was cut back by 6 bases and J by 11 bases. CDR1 and CDR2 from the germline V gene are LGHNA and YNFKEQ. The CDR3 consists of 17 residues. The CDR3 coding sequence is TGTGCCAGCAGTCAGACACCACAGGGGGGATTGGGGTGGAAACTGTTTTTT. Encoded protein: CASSQTPQGGLGWKLFF.

This clone was observed a few times. V is TRBV27 and J is TRBJ2-7; a weak D match, TRBD1 (6 bases). Germline assignment: CDR1 MNHEY and CDR2 SMNVEV (reference sequence). Trimming removed 2 bases at V and 0 bases at J, with 11 bases between. This CDR3 comprises 15 residues. CDR3 region: CASSLRGHSSYEQYF. CDR3 nucleotide sequence: TGTGCCAGCAGTTTAAGGGGACACAGCTCCTACGAGCAGTACTTC.